This T cell receptor (beta chain) derives from a study of blood T cell repertoires in COVID-19. On the study more broadly: Material from acute and convalescent COVID-19 was sourced from the United States, Italy and Spain. The analysed material was cDNA or gDNA that came from T cells, B-cell-depleted T cells, or PBMCs.

Only a few counts were recorded for this clone. The CDR3 covers 13 residues. CDR1 is LNHDA, CDR2 SQIVND, per germline (reference sequence). V lost 3 bases to trimming and J lost 7 bases, with 12 bases between them. Under the authors' procedure: Quantification of nucleated cells was approximated via reference gene primer amplification. The protocol was immunoSEQ multiplex PCR, while the TCRdb copy is restricted to in-frame clones and leaves out a portion. The D gene and trimming were derived from the DNA, and the V and J assignments and clone size from that table. This sample has roughly 150,000 clones, with about four fifths found just once.

This chain connects TRBV19 to TRBJ1-2; D is ambiguous. The sequencing input was peripheral blood. This clonotype was obtained from a woman aged 80 or over with acute or convalescent COVID-19. The CDR3 is CASSIQSGSGYTF. In nucleotides, the CDR3 is TGTGCCAGTAGTATTCAGTCGGGGTCTGGCTACACCTTC.